These 17 T cell receptor beta chains came from one sample sequenced in a study of blood T cell repertoires in COVID-19. Method: immunoSEQ multiplex PCR; TCRdb's copy keeps in-frame clones and lacks some. The sample lists about 34,000 clones, roughly nine tenths occurring once. What was sequenced was peripheral blood. These receptor sequences come from a man between 60 and 70 years old with active or convalescent COVID-19.

The rearrangement joins TRBV19 to TRBJ1-5; TRBD1 might be the D (5 bases). Trimming removed 5 bases from V and 6 bases from J, with 14 bases in between. From germline, CDR1 is LNHDA and CDR2 SQIVND (reference sequence). The CDR3 spans 14 residues. CDR3 residues: CASSRREGVQPQHF. In DNA, the CDR3 is TGTGCCAGTAGTCGGAGGGAAGGGGTTCAGCCCCAGCATTTT.

This chain uses TRBV6-4 with TRBJ2-1; TRBD1 is a possible D gene (5 bases). The germline V and J ends were trimmed by 0 bases and 10 bases, with 13 bases remaining between them. This CDR3 has 14 amino acids. Germline CDR1 is MRHNA and CDR2 is SNTAGT. The CDR3 here is CASSDSSGKREQFF. The CDR3 DNA follows: TGTGCCAGCAGTGACTCGTCAGGGAAGAGGGAGCAGTTCTTC.

This chain connects TRBV5-6 to TRBJ2-5, with 11 bases fitting TRBD2. Trimming cost V 2 bases and J 4 bases; bases outside gene matches: 4. The germline gives CDR1 SGHDT, CDR2 YYEEEE. The CDR3 length is 15 residues. The CDR3 sequence is CASSLIAGGRETQYF. CDR3 bases: TGTGCCAGCAGCTTAATAGCGGGAGGGAGAGAGACCCAGTACTTC.

This clone was found once. The chain employs TRBV6-5 and TRBJ1-5, with D possibly matching TRBD1 (6 bases). CDR3 length: 14 amino acids. Per germline, CDR1 MNHEY and CDR2 SVGAGI. V lost 2 bases and J lost 7, with 12 bases in between. The DNA for the CDR3 is TGTGCCAGCAGTTACGACAGGTATGACCAGCCCCAGCATTTT. Translating it yields CASSYDRYDQPQHF.

V usage is TRBV5-1 and J usage is TRBJ2-5; TRBD1 aligns across 9 bases. CDR3 length: 14 amino acids. Germline CDR1 reads SGHRS; CDR2 reads YFSETQ. V gave up 4 bases and J gave up 4 bases; unmatched junction bases: 5. CDR3 amino acids: CASSPTGGRETQYF. The CDR3 DNA is TGCGCCAGCAGCCCCACAGGGGGCCGAGAGACCCAGTACTTC.

This rearrangement joins TRBV6-5 to TRBJ2-3; 8 bases fit TRBD1. V trimming: 3 bases; J trimming: 6 bases; junction bases outside the gene matches: 8. The CDR3 totals 15 residues. Germline V gives CDR1 MNHEY, CDR2 SVGAGI. The CDR3 loop is CASSYSDRVVDTQYF. CDR3 DNA: TGTGCCAGCAGTTATTCGGACAGGGTCGTGGATACGCAGTATTTT.

V gene TRBV19 combines with J gene TRBJ2-5, with unresolved D. This CDR3 spans 13 amino acids. Germline V gives CDR1 LNHDA, CDR2 SQIVND (reference sequence). Trimming shortened V by 6 bases and J by 2 bases, and 10 bases separated the two germline ends. The CDR3 region is CASRTTAQETQYF. For the CDR3, the DNA is TGTGCCAGTAGGACCACAGCTCAAGAGACCCAGTACTTC.

V gene TRBV6-5 combines with J gene TRBJ1-1; no definite D call. This CDR3 spans 14 amino acids. Germline CDR1 MNHEY, CDR2 SVGAGI. With 0 bases removed from V and 3 bases from J, the gap between germline ends came to 8 bases. The CDR3 DNA follows: TGTGCCAGCAGTTACTCCCCAGGCGACACTGAAGCTTTCTTT. Protein: CASSYSPGDTEAFF.

This clone is a singleton in its sample. The rearrangement joins TRBV10-1 to TRBJ1-2; D remains ambiguous. The CDR3 is 13 amino acids. Germline-derived CDR1 and CDR2 are WNHNN and SYGVQD (reference sequence). V was shortened by 2 bases and J by 2 bases, with 6 bases between the two germline ends. This CDR3 is CASSEDSNYGYTF. CDR3 nucleotides: TGCGCCAGCAGTGAGGATAGCAACTATGGCTACACCTTC.

The gene calls are TRBV19 and TRBJ1-1, with TRBD1 as a possible D gene (6 bases). CDR3 length: 17 amino acids. Looked up from germline, CDR1 is LNHDA and CDR2 is SQIVND (reference sequence). V dropped 5 bases and J dropped 0 bases, with 19 bases sitting between them. The CDR3 loop is CASSPLGGATMNTEAFF. The CDR3 region has the DNA TGTGCCAGTAGTCCCCTTGGGGGGGCTACCATGAACACTGAAGCTTTCTTT.

V and J are TRBV4-2 and TRBJ1-3; 9 nucleotides align to TRBD1. Trimming at V came to 1 base and at J to 4 bases, leaving 5 bases not matched to a gene. The CDR3 consists of 16 residues. Germline V gives CDR1 LGHNA, CDR2 YNFKEQ. CDR3 nucleotide sequence: TGTGCCAGCAGCCAAGTCGGAACAGGGGGCGGAAACACCATATATTTT. Translated: CASSQVGTGGGNTIYF.

The rearrangement uses TRBV18 and TRBJ1-2, with a weak D call TRBD1 (6 bases). This CDR3 has 16 residues. Germline V gene sequence: CDR1 KGHSH, CDR2 LQKENI. The ends were cut back, 3 bases at V and 1 base at J, with 15 bases in the middle. In DNA form, the CDR3 reads TGTGCCAGCTCACCTTCGGACAGCCGAATTAACTATGGCTACACCTTC. Translated, it gives CASSPSDSRINYGYTF.

The chain carries TRBV19 and TRBJ1-2; 8 bases line up with TRBD1. This CDR3 region has 14 residues. V was pared by 6 bases and J by 2 bases, with 5 bases of the junction left unmatched. Germline-derived CDR1 and CDR2 are LNHDA and SQIVND (reference sequence). CDR3 residues: CASRDGQGNYGYTF. CDR3 nucleotide sequence: TGTGCCAGTAGGGATGGACAGGGAAACTATGGCTACACCTTC.

The rearrangement uses TRBV19 and TRBJ2-7, with 9 bases fitting TRBD2. The germline gives CDR1 LNHDA, CDR2 SQIVND (reference sequence). The CDR3 contains 14 residues. Unmatched junction bases numbered 10, after V lost 7 bases and J lost 6 bases. CDR3 in amino acids: CASNPGTSIGEQYF. The CDR3, as DNA: TGTGCCAGTAACCCCGGGACTAGCATTGGCGAGCAGTACTTC.

The gene calls are TRBV19 and TRBJ2-3; possibly TRBD2 for D (7 bases). Looked up from germline, CDR1 is LNHDA and CDR2 is SQIVND (reference sequence). This CDR3 contains 16 residues. Between the trimmed V and J ends, which lost 6 bases and 3 bases, there was a span of 19 bases. CDR3 bases: TGTGCCAGTAGGACCCTCGTAAGGGGGGGTACAGATACGCAGTATTTT. This encodes CASRTLVRGGTDTQYF.

This rearrangement joins TRBV19 to TRBJ2-1; 10 nucleotides agree with TRBD2. Germline CDR1 LNHDA, CDR2 SQIVND (reference sequence). CDR3 length: 17 residues. After removal of 7 bases from V and 1 base from J, the junction contained 10 bases not matched to a gene. The CDR3 region has the DNA TGTGCCAGTAATCGTCTAGCGGGGGCGCGATCCTACAATGAGCAGTTCTTC. Residues: CASNRLAGARSYNEQFF.

The rearrangement links TRBV10-3 to TRBJ1-6, with 8 bases lining up with TRBD1. From germline, CDR1 is ENHRY and CDR2 SYGVKD. The J segment lost 10 bases and the V segment lost 7 bases, leaving 9 bases of the junction unmatched. The length of the CDR3 is 14 residues. DNA of the CDR3: TGTGCCATCACCGACACAGGGGGAGGATCACCCCTCCACTTT. This codes for CAITDTGGGSPLHF.